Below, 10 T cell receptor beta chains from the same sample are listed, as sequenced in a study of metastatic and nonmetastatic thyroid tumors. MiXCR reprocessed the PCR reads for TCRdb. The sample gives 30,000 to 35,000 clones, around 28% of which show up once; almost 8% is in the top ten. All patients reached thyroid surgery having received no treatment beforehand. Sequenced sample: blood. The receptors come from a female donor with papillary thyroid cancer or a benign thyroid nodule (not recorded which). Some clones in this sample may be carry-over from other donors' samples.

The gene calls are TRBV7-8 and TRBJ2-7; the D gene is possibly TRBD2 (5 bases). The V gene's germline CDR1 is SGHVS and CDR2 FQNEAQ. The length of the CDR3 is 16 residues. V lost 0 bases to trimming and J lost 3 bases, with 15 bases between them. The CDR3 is CASSLAGEIGFYEQYF. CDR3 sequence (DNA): TGTGCCAGCAGCTTAGCCGGGGAGATTGGGTTCTACGAGCAGTACTTC. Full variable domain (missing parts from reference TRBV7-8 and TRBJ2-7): GAGVSQSPRYKVAKRGQDVALRCDPISGHVSLFWYQQALGQGPEFLTYFQNEAQLDKSGLPSDRFFAERPEGSVSTLKIQRTQQEDSAVYLCASSLAGEIGFYEQYFGPGTRLTVT.

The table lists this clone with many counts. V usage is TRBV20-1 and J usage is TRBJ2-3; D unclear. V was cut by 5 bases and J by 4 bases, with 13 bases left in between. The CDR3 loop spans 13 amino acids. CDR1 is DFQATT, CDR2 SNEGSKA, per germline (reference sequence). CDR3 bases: TGCAGTGCTTTCCGGACGGCCCCAGATACGCAGTATTTT. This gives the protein CSAFRTAPDTQYF.

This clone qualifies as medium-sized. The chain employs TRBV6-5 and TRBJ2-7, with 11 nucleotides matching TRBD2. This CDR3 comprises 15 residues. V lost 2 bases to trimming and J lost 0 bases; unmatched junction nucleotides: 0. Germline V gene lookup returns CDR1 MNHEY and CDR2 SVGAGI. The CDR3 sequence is CASSYGTSGSYEQYF. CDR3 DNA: TGTGCCAGCAGTTACGGGACTAGCGGCTCCTACGAGCAGTACTTC.

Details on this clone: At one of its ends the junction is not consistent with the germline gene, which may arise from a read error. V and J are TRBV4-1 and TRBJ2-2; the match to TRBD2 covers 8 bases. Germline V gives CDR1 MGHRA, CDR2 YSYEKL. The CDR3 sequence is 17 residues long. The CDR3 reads CASSQGLSSGRTRELFF. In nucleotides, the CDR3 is TGCGCCAGTAGCCAAGGGTTATCTAGCGGGCGGACCCGGGAGCTGTTTTTT.

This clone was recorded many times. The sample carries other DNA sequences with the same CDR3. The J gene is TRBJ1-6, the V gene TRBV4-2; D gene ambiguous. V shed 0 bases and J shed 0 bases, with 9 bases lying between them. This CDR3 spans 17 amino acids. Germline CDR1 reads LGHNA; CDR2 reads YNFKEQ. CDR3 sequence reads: CASSQDWALSYNSPLHF. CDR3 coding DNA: TGTGCCAGCAGCCAAGATTGGGCGCTCTCCTATAATTCACCCCTCCACTTT.

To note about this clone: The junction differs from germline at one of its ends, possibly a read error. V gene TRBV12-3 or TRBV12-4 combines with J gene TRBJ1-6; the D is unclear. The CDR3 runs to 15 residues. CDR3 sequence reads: CASILLRGADSPLHF. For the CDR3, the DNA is TGTGCCAGCATTTTATTACGCGGTGCGGATTCACCCCTCCACTTT.

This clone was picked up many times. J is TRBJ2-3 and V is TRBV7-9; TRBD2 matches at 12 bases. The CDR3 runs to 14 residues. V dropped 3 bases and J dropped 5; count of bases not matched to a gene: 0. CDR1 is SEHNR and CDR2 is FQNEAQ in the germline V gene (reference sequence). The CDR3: CASSLGLAGDTQYF. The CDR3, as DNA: TGTGCCAGCAGCTTGGGACTAGCGGGAGATACGCAGTATTTT. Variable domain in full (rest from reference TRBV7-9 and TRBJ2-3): DTGVSQNPRHKITKRGQNVTFRCDPISEHNRLYWYRQTLGQGPEFLTYFQNEAQLEKSRLLSDRFSAERPKGSFSTLEIQRTEQGDSAMYLCASSLGLAGDTQYFGPGTRLTVL.

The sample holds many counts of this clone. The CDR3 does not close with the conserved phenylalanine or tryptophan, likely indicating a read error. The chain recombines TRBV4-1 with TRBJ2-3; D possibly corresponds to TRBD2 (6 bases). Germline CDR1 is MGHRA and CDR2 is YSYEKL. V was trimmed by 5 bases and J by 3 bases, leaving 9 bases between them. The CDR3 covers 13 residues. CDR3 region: CASSGGGTDTQYS. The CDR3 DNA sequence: TGCGCCAGCAGCGGGGGAGGTACAGATACGCAGTATTCT.

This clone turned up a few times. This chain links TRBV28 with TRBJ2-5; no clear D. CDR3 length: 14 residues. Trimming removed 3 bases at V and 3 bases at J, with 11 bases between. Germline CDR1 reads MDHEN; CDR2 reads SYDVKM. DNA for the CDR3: TGTGCCAGCAGTTTCCCGCATCTCAAAGAGACCCAGTACTTC. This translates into CASSFPHLKETQYF.

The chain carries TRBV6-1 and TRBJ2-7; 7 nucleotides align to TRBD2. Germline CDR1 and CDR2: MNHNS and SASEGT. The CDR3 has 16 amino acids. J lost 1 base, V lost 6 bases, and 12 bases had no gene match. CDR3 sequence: CASSPNSGIRSYEQYF. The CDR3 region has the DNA TGTGCCAGCAGCCCAAACAGCGGGATACGGTCCTACGAGCAGTACTTC.